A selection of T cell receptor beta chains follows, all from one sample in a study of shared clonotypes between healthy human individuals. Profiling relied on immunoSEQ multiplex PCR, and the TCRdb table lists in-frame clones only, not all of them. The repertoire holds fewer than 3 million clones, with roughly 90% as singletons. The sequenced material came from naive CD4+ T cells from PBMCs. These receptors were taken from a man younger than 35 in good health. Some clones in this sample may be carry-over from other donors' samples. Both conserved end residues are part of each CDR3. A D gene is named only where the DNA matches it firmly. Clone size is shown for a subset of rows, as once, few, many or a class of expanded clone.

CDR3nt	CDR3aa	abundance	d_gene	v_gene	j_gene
TGTGCCAGCAGCTTCGGGACTAGCGGGAGCCACTACGAGCAGTACTTC	CASSFGTSGSHYEQYF	NA	TRBD2	TRBV7-9	TRBJ2-7
TGTGCCAGCTCACCACCCACGGGGGCTATGACTGAAGCTTTCTTT	CASSPPTGAMTEAFF	few	NA	TRBV18	TRBJ1-1
TGTGCCAGCAGTTTATACAGGGGAATGAACTATGGCTACACCTTC	CASSLYRGMNYGYTF	NA	TRBD1	TRBV6-6	TRBJ1-2
TGTGCCAGCAGCATGGCAGGGCGGACTGAAGCTTTCTTT	CASSMAGRTEAFF	NA	NA	TRBV5-4	TRBJ1-1
TGTGCCAGCAGCGCCGAGACCGGATTTAGCACAGATACGCAGTATTTT	CASSAETGFSTDTQYF	NA	NA	TRBV9	TRBJ2-3
TGTGCCACTGGGACGGGCGGGAGTCTGGAGACCCAGTACTTC	CATGTGGSLETQYF	NA	TRBD2	TRBV10-3	TRBJ2-5
TGTGCCAGCAGCTTGGCAGCGGGAGCCTCGAGCACAGATACGCAGTATTTT	CASSLAAGASSTDTQYF	NA	TRBD2	TRBV5-4	TRBJ2-3
TGTGCCAGCAGCCTTAGGCCTCCCTCGACGGGGGTGACTGAAGCTTTCTTT	CASSLRPPSTGVTEAFF	NA	NA	TRBV27	TRBJ1-1
TGTGCCAGCAGCGGCAAGGGACAGGGGCTTCGCGGCTACACCTTC	CASSGKGQGLRGYTF	NA	TRBD1	TRBV5-6	TRBJ1-2
TGTGCCAGCAGCTTAGTTACAGACAATCAGCCCCAGCATTTT	CASSLVTDNQPQHF	NA	NA	TRBV7-9	TRBJ1-5
TGTGCCAGCAGCTTGGGGGCAGGGGGACTTTACGAGCAGTACTTC	CASSLGAGGLYEQYF	NA	NA	TRBV7-3	TRBJ2-7
TGTGCCAGCAGACAGGGTAACTACGAGCAGTACTTC	CASRQGNYEQYF	NA	NA	TRBV28	TRBJ2-7
TGTGCCAGCAGTTATGGAGTTACCACTGAAGCTTTCTTT	CASSYGVTTEAFF	NA	NA	TRBV6-6	TRBJ1-1
TGTGCCAGCTCATCCAAACAGGGAGGAAATGAAAAACTGTTTTTT	CASSSKQGGNEKLFF	once	NA	TRBV18	TRBJ1-4
TGTGCCAGTGTCCGGGACAGGGGCCAAGAGACCCAGTACTTC	CASVRDRGQETQYF	NA	TRBD1	TRBV7-9	TRBJ2-5
TGTGCCAGCAGCTGGGGTGCGGCCAGCTCCTACAATGAGCAGTTCTTC	CASSWGAASSYNEQFF	NA	NA	TRBV5-4	TRBJ2-1
TGTGCCAGCAGCCTCCCGTCAGCGGGATTTCTGGAGACCCAGTACTTC	CASSLPSAGFLETQYF	NA	TRBD2	TRBV28	TRBJ2-5
TGCGCCAGCAGCTTGGTGGCAGTTGCGGACAATGAGCAGTTCTTC	CASSLVAVADNEQFF	NA	NA	TRBV5-1	TRBJ2-1
TGTGCCAGCAGTTATCTCCGGGACAGGGTCTTAGATACGCAGTATTTT	CASSYLRDRVLDTQYF	NA	TRBD1	TRBV5-5	TRBJ2-3
TGTGCCAGCAGCCAAGCGGGCTCTCTGGGAAACACCATATATTTT	CASSQAGSLGNTIYF	NA	NA	TRBV4-2	TRBJ1-3
TGTGCCAGCAGCTTAGCGCTAGTGCAGGGTTATCAGCCCCAGCATTTT	CASSLALVQGYQPQHF	NA	NA	TRBV7-2	TRBJ1-5
TGTGCCAACCCCCCCCCTAGCGGGAGGGGCACAGATACGCAGTATTTT	CANPPPSGRGTDTQYF	NA	TRBD2	TRBV2	TRBJ2-3
TGTGCCAGCAGTTTATCCTTTCGGGATCTCTCCTACGAGCAGTACTTC	CASSLSFRDLSYEQYF	NA	NA	TRBV27	TRBJ2-7
TGTGCCAGCAGGGGCAGAGGGGAGGGCACCGGGGAGCTGTTTTTT	CASRGRGEGTGELFF	NA	TRBD2	TRBV9	TRBJ2-2
TGCGCCAGCTTACCGACGATCAAGCGGTTAGATAGCACAGATACGCAGTATTTT	CASLPTIKRLDSTDTQYF	NA	NA	TRBV10-1	TRBJ2-3
TGTGCCAGCAGTACCCAGGGTTCCTATGGCTACACCTTC	CASSTQGSYGYTF	NA	NA	TRBV28	TRBJ1-2
TGCGCCAGCAGTGAGCCCGGGACTGTAGGGACAGTCTTCCCATTTGGGTATGGCTACACCTTC	CASSEPGTVGTVFPFGYGYTF	NA	TRBD1	TRBV10-1	TRBJ1-2
TGTGCCTGGGCAAACCGGGGGGGGACAGATACGCAGTATTTT	CAWANRGGTDTQYF	NA	TRBD2	TRBV30	TRBJ2-3
TGTGCCAGCAGCACGGGACAGCGGTTTGAGCAGAACACTGAAGCTTTCTTT	CASSTGQRFEQNTEAFF	NA	TRBD1	TRBV7-9	TRBJ1-1
TGTGCCAGCAGTAACCACGGACAGGGGGGAACTGAAGCTTTCTTT	CASSNHGQGGTEAFF	NA	TRBD1	TRBV6-5	TRBJ1-1
TGCGCCAGCAGCTCTAGTGGCTTAGCGGGAAAGGACAATGAGCAGTTCTTC	CASSSSGLAGKDNEQFF	NA	TRBD2	TRBV5-1	TRBJ2-1
TGTGCCAGCAGTTCAGACACCTACGAGCAGTACTTC	CASSSDTYEQYF	NA	NA	TRBV6-6	TRBJ2-7
TGTGCCAGCACCGGATCCTACGAGCAGTACTTC	CASTGSYEQYF	NA	NA	TRBV28	TRBJ2-7
TGTGCCAGCAGCTTACGTGAGGGCACACTCAGCTCTGGAAACACCATATATTTT	CASSLREGTLSSGNTIYF	once	NA	TRBV9	TRBJ1-3
TGTGCCCGAACTAGCGGGGGCTCCTACAATGAGCAGTTCTTC	CARTSGGSYNEQFF	NA	TRBD2	TRBV2	TRBJ2-1
TGTGCCAGCAGTTCTACCCGGTTTCAGCCCCAGCATTTT	CASSSTRFQPQHF	NA	NA	TRBV6-6	TRBJ1-5
TGTGCCAGCAGCTTGGACAGGGAGAACACCGGGGAGCTGTTTTTT	CASSLDRENTGELFF	NA	TRBD1	TRBV7-9	TRBJ2-2
TGTGCCAGCAGCCTATGGGCGGGGAGGCACAATGAGCAGTTCTTC	CASSLWAGRHNEQFF	NA	NA	TRBV14	TRBJ2-1
TGTGCCAGCAGCCCCCCTTCCACTAACACTGAAGCTTTCTTT	CASSPPSTNTEAFF	NA	NA	TRBV7-9	TRBJ1-1
TGTGCCAGTAGAAAATCGACTAGCGGGATGGTAGAGACCCAGTACTTC	CASRKSTSGMVETQYF	NA	TRBD2	TRBV19	TRBJ2-5
TGTGCCAGCAGCTTAGGGAGAGGAGGGCCCCAGCATTTT	CASSLGRGGPQHF	few	NA	TRBV7-8	TRBJ1-5
TGTGCCAGCAGTTTTCGAGAGACCCAGTACTTC	CASSFRETQYF	few	NA	TRBV6-5	TRBJ2-5
TGTGCCAGCAGCGACCCAGCGGGGGTCTACGAGCAGTACTTC	CASSDPAGVYEQYF	NA	TRBD2	TRBV6-6	TRBJ2-7
TGCGCCAGCAGCACGGGACTAGCGGGCCCCCCTGGCGAGCAGTACTTC	CASSTGLAGPPGEQYF	NA	TRBD2	TRBV5-1	TRBJ2-7
TGTGCCAGCAGTTACTCCCGACTAGCGGGGGAGCAGTACTTC	CASSYSRLAGEQYF	NA	TRBD2	TRBV6-6	TRBJ2-7
TGTGCCAGCAGCCAAACGAGACTAGCGGGAGTTCGCAATGAGCAGTTCTTC	CASSQTRLAGVRNEQFF	NA	TRBD2	TRBV13	TRBJ2-1
TGTGCCAGCAGCCTCCGGACTAGCGGGGGGTCCGGTACGCAGTATTTT	CASSLRTSGGSGTQYF	NA	TRBD2	TRBV5-6	TRBJ2-3